These 30 T cell receptor beta chains came from one sample sequenced in a study of vaccination effects on CD4 cells after COVID-19. Antigen specificity for these receptors is unknown. Within the ViraFEST assay, antigen-specific CD4+ T cells underwent expansion with viral peptide pools prior to sequencing. Following 10 days of culture, CD4+ T cells were isolated. The study found no prior SARS-CoV-2 infection in the vaccine recipients, who tested negative for nucleocapsid antibodies. Some clones are missing from TCRdb's copy, which holds only in-frame ones; the method was immunoSEQ multiplex PCR. The sample contains about 23,000 clones, roughly 73% of which appear only once. The sequencing used CD4+ T cells from PBMCs cultured with SARS-CoV-2 spike peptides, collected before COVID-19 vaccination. These receptors all stem from a human donor who received a COVID-19 vaccine.

The sample holds one count of this clone. CDR3 residues: CASSQIYEQYF. The CDR3, as DNA: TGTGCCAGCAGCCAAATCTACGAGCAGTACTTC. This chain connects TRBV3-1 (or the pseudogene TRBV3-2) to TRBJ2-7; D call uncertain. The CDR3 consists of 11 residues. V dropped 2 bases and J dropped 3 bases, with 2 bases sitting between them. Germline assignment: CDR1 LGHDT and CDR2 YNNKEL (reference sequence).

The chain recombines TRBV5-4 with TRBJ2-5, with D unclear. Germline-derived CDR1 and CDR2 are SGHNT and YYREEE (reference sequence). V dropped 0 bases and J dropped 0 bases, with 9 bases sitting between them. The CDR3 length is 15 residues. CDR3 bases: TGTGCCAGCAGCTTGGCGGATTGGTACCAAGAGACCCAGTACTTC. Protein product: CASSLADWYQETQYF.

The chain joins TRBV2 to TRBJ2-7, with D unresolved. CDR3 length: 14 amino acids. Germline V gene lookup returns CDR1 SNHLY and CDR2 FYNNEI. Deletions cut 8 bases from V and 3 bases from J, with 17 bases between. The CDR3 is CASVSTPGVYEQYF. For the CDR3, the DNA is TGTGCCAGCGTCAGTACCCCAGGAGTCTACGAGCAGTACTTC.

The chain combines TRBV5-4 with TRBJ1-2; a possible D gene is TRBD1 (5 bases). The V end lost 3 bases, the J end lost 8 bases, and 20 bases lay between the germline ends. CDR3 length: 15 residues. Germline V CDR1 and CDR2: SGHNT, YYREEE (reference sequence). CDR3 nucleotides: TGTGCCAGCAGCTACTCCCAGGGCCAAGAGCGCGGCTACACCTTC. This codes for CASSYSQGQERGYTF.

The CDR3 DNA follows: TGTGCCAGTAGTCTCAGACAGGGGTGGGCCGGGGAGCTGTTTTTT. This gives the protein CASSLRQGWAGELFF. This sequence joins TRBV19 and TRBJ2-2; 8 positions agree with TRBD1. CDR3 length equals 15 residues. V shed 5 bases and J 6 bases; nucleotides not matched to a gene: 8. CDR1 and CDR2 from the germline V gene are LNHDA and SQIVND (reference sequence).

This chain links TRBV6-5 with TRBJ1-3, with 7 nucleotides matching TRBD1. Unmatched junction bases numbered 4, after V lost 5 bases and J lost 0 bases. The CDR3 runs to 15 residues. The germline V gene has CDR1 MNHEY and CDR2 SVGAGI. The CDR3 nucleotides are TGTGCCAGCAGTCCGCGGGACAGCTCTGGAAACACCATATATTTT. This codes for CASSPRDSSGNTIYF.

The chain carries TRBV10-3 and TRBJ2-5; D is perhaps TRBD1 or TRBD2 (5 bases each). Germline CDR1 reads ENHRY; CDR2 reads SYGVKD. This CDR3 is built from 13 residues. Trimming stripped 4 bases from V and 5 bases from J, with 11 bases between. CDR3: CAISGGAGETQYF. The DNA for the CDR3 is TGTGCCATCAGTGGAGGGGCTGGGGAGACCCAGTACTTC.

The chain recombines TRBV19 with TRBJ1-3, with 8 bases that match TRBD1. V shed 5 bases and J 4 bases; nucleotides not matched to a gene: 4. Germline values: CDR1 LNHDA, CDR2 SQIVND (reference sequence). This CDR3 spans 14 amino acids. The CDR3 nucleotides are TGTGCCAGTAGTGACAGGGGTTCAGGAAACACCATATATTTT. Its translation is CASSDRGSGNTIYF. The complete variable domain, with remaining parts taken from reference TRBV19 and TRBJ1-3, reads DGGITQSPKYLFRKEGQNVTLSCEQNLNHDAMYWYRQDPGQGLRLIYYSQIVNDFQKGDIAEGYSVSREKKESFPLTVTSAQKNPTAFYLCASSDRGSGNTIYFGEGSWLTVV.

This sequence joins TRBV12-5 and TRBJ2-1; D is ambiguous. Trimming took off 1 base at V and 10 bases at J, with 11 bases between the two ends. This CDR3 contains 13 residues. CDR1 is LGHNT and CDR2 is FRNRAP in the germline V gene. The CDR3 DNA reads TGTGCTAGTGGTTTGGGCCTCACTCCCGAGCAGTTCTTC. This gives the protein CASGLGLTPEQFF.

This clone was counted once. The chain links TRBV18 to TRBJ1-6, with 12 positions matching TRBD1. V lost 6 bases and J lost 5; bases outside the gene matches: 11. CDR3 length equals 18 residues. Germline lookup yields CDR1 KGHSH and CDR2 LQKENI. CDR3 in amino acids: CASSRRPGQGADNSPLHF. The CDR3 region has the DNA TGTGCCAGCTCTCGTCGACCGGGACAGGGGGCGGATAATTCACCCCTCCACTTT.

CDR3 bases: TGTGCCAGCAGATTGGGGGGGAACTATAATTCACCCCTCCACTTT. Protein sequence: CASRLGGNYNSPLHF. J is TRBJ1-6 and V is TRBV6-5; maybe TRBD1 (5 bases). CDR1 is MNHEY and CDR2 is SVGAGI in the germline V gene. V lost 6 bases and J 3 bases, leaving 12 bases between the germline ends. The CDR3 consists of 15 residues.

The CDR3 DNA sequence: TGTGCCAGCAGTTACTCCCCGCCAGGGGGCGTCTACAATGAGCAGTTCTTC. The encoded protein is CASSYSPPGGVYNEQFF. The chain carries TRBV6-2 or TRBV6-3 and TRBJ2-1; 8 bases align to TRBD1. This CDR3 spans 17 amino acids. Trimming at V came to 0 bases and at J to 3 bases, leaving 7 bases not matched to a gene. Germline CDR1 and CDR2: MNHEY and SVGEGT.

The CDR3 DNA reads as TGTGCCAGCAGCCTCCTAGCGGGATCCGGCACCGGGGAGCTGTTTTTT. Its translation is CASSLLAGSGTGELFF. The chain combines TRBV11-2 with TRBJ2-2; TRBD2 aligns across 9 bases. Germline V CDR1 and CDR2: SGHAT, FQNNGV. The CDR3 loop spans 16 amino acids. With V trimmed by 5 bases and J by 4 bases, 8 bases remained unmatched.

This clone occurred a few times. This chain connects TRBV5-6 to TRBJ1-6, with D hard to call. V was cut by 7 bases and J by 6 bases, with 14 bases left in between. CDR1 and CDR2 from the germline V gene are SGHDT and YYEEEE. CDR3 length: 14 amino acids. CDR3 bases: TGTGCCAGCGGCACCAGGACCTCTAATTCACCCCTCCACTTT. Translated, it gives CASGTRTSNSPLHF. The full variable domain, in which reference TRBV5-6 and TRBJ1-6 provide the parts outside the CDR3, is DAGVTQSPTHLIKTRGQQVTLRCSPKSGHDTVSWYQQALGQGPQFIFQYYEEEERQRGNFPDRFSGHQFPNYSSELNVNALLLGDSALYLCASGTRTSNSPLHFGNGTRLTVT.

Here the CDR3 reads CASSPLAGGVGDTQYF. CDR3 nucleotides: TGTGCCAGCAGCCCATTAGCGGGAGGAGTAGGGGATACGCAGTATTTT. V usage is TRBV3-1 (or the pseudogene TRBV3-2) and J usage is TRBJ2-3, with TRBD2 matching 10 bases. The germline CDR1 and CDR2 sequences are LGHDT and YNNKEL (reference sequence). This CDR3 has 16 amino acids. V shed 4 bases and J 6 bases; nucleotides not matched to a gene: 10.

The chain joins TRBV7-2 to TRBJ1-4, with TRBD1 as a possible D gene (6 bases). This CDR3 has 13 amino acids. From germline, CDR1 is SGHTA and CDR2 FQGNSA. V lost 6 bases, J lost 5 bases, and 10 bases lay in between. CDR3 residues: CASRGGGNEKLFF. The CDR3 DNA reads TGTGCCAGCAGAGGGGGGGGGAATGAAAAACTGTTTTTT.

This clone was observed a single time. The DNA of the CDR3 is TGTGCCTGGATCGCGAAAAGGACGACACTCCCGGGCTATGGCTACACCTTC. Translated: CAWIAKRTTLPGYGYTF. This chain joins TRBV30 and TRBJ1-2; D gene ambiguous. The V end was cut by 4 bases, the J end by 4 bases, with 25 bases between. This CDR3 region has 17 residues. CDR1 and CDR2 from the germline V gene are GTSNPN and SVGIG (reference sequence).

The CDR3 reads CASSPPTTASGNTIYF. CDR3 nucleotides: TGTGCCAGCTCACCACCTACAACAGCCTCTGGAAACACCATATATTTT. The chain has TRBV18 and TRBJ1-3; D ambiguous. V was shortened by 0 bases and J by 0 bases, with 9 bases between the two germline ends. The CDR3 loop spans 16 amino acids. The germline CDR1 and CDR2 sequences are KGHSH and LQKENI.

V is TRBV6-5 and J is TRBJ1-4; D gene ambiguous. V was pared by 2 bases and J by 8 bases, with 9 bases between. The CDR3 loop spans 13 amino acids. Germline CDR1 is MNHEY and CDR2 is SVGAGI. For the CDR3, the DNA is TGTGCCAGCAGTTACCGGGCTTTGGAAAAACTGTTTTTT. Its translation is CASSYRALEKLFF.

This chain connects TRBV10-2 to TRBJ2-1; the match to TRBD1 covers 8 bases. In germline, CDR1 is WSHSY, CDR2 SAAADI. The CDR3 contains 14 residues. With V trimmed by 10 bases and J by 3 bases, 8 bases remained unmatched. The CDR3: CAISATGGYNEQFF. The CDR3 DNA reads as TGCGCCATCTCGGCCACAGGGGGCTACAATGAGCAGTTCTTC.

This clone came up a few times. The chain employs TRBV25-1 and TRBJ1-2; no clear D. Germline V gene sequence: CDR1 MGHDK, CDR2 SYGVNS. This CDR3 contains 12 residues. The V gene lost 7 bases and the J gene lost 4 bases, with 10 bases spanning the gap. The CDR3 nucleotides read TGTGCCAGCACAAAACTAGGCTATGGCTACACCTTC. Translated, it gives CASTKLGYGYTF.

The chain employs TRBV9 and TRBJ2-3; no clear D. Germline V gene lookup returns CDR1 SGDLS and CDR2 YYNGEE. V gave up 7 bases and J gave up 0 bases, with 9 bases separating them. The CDR3 length is 13 residues. The CDR3 nucleotides read TGTGCCAGCTACAGACCTAGCACAGATACGCAGTATTTT. Protein product: CASYRPSTDTQYF.

V usage is TRBV7-9 and J usage is TRBJ1-1; possibly TRBD1 for D (6 bases). Germline V CDR1 and CDR2: SEHNR, FQNEAQ (reference sequence). Between the trimmed V and J ends, which lost 5 bases and 4 bases, there was a span of 17 bases. This CDR3 has 15 amino acids. CDR3: CASSLQTGRSTEAFF. For the CDR3, the DNA is TGTGCCAGCAGCCTCCAGACAGGTCGAAGCACTGAAGCTTTCTTT.

The chain joins TRBV6-5 to TRBJ2-3; 11 nucleotides line up with TRBD2. Germline CDR1 reads MNHEY; CDR2 reads SVGAGI. Losses at the gene ends were 4 bases for V and 2 bases for J; bases not matched to a gene: 2. This CDR3 is built from 15 residues. The CDR3 region is CASSSTSGDTDTQYF. The DNA of the CDR3 is TGTGCCAGCAGTTCGACTAGCGGGGACACAGATACGCAGTATTTT.

Only a few counts were recorded for this clone. The chain is built from TRBV4-1 and TRBJ1-3; D is perhaps TRBD1 (5 bases). The CDR3 is made up of 16 amino acids. The germline V gene encodes CDR1 MGHRA and CDR2 YSYEKL. Trimming removed 0 bases at V and 2 bases at J, with 11 bases between. The CDR3 is CASSQERKGAGNTIYF. In DNA, the CDR3 is TGCGCCAGCAGCCAAGAAAGGAAAGGGGCTGGAAACACCATATATTTT.

The chain recombines TRBV30 with TRBJ1-5; weak D call: TRBD1 (5 bases). V shed 2 bases and J shed 10 bases, with 12 bases lying between them. Germline assignment: CDR1 GTSNPN and CDR2 SVGIG (reference sequence). CDR3 length: 12 residues. DNA for the CDR3: TGTGCCTGGAGTCGGGCGAGGGGACCCCAGCATTTT. Translation gives CAWSRARGPQHF.

The chain uses TRBV21-1 and TRBJ1-4. TRBV21-1 is listed as a pseudogene. The CDR3 spans 16 residues. DNA for the CDR3: TGTGCCAGCAGCAAGGAATATCGATGGCGGGAAGAAAAACTGTTTTTT. Protein sequence: CASSKEYRWREEKLFF.

The chain couples TRBV5-1 to TRBJ2-2, with 9 bases identical to TRBD1. There are 15 residues in the CDR3. CDR1 and CDR2 (germline): SGHRS, YFSETQ. V was clipped by 7 bases and J by 0 bases; unmatched bases: 4. CDR3 in amino acids: CASGGQGANTGELFF. The CDR3 coding sequence is TGCGCCAGCGGGGGACAGGGCGCGAACACCGGGGAGCTGTTTTTT.

By share, this clone ranks as medium-sized (0.01 to 0.1%). This rearrangement joins TRBV6-4 to TRBJ2-1; 10 bases align to TRBD2. The CDR3 has 15 amino acids. The junction had 0 bases not matched to a gene; V was cut back by 0 bases and J by 4 bases. Germline V gene sequence: CDR1 MRHNA, CDR2 SNTAGT. The CDR3 reads CASSDSAGGYNEQFF. The DNA for the CDR3 is TGTGCCAGCAGTGACTCAGCGGGGGGGTACAATGAGCAGTTCTTC.

The chain uses TRBV5-4 and TRBJ2-1; tentatively, D is TRBD2 (6 bases). V lost 4 bases, J lost 6 bases, and 17 bases lay in between. The CDR3 extends over 15 amino acids. The germline V gene has CDR1 SGHNT and CDR2 YYREEE (reference sequence). CDR3 protein: CASSPNGGQSNEQFF. The CDR3 DNA sequence: TGTGCCAGCAGCCCAAACGGAGGGCAGTCCAATGAGCAGTTCTTC.